Listed below are T cell receptor beta chains from one sample, sequenced in a study of T cell responses to AZD1222 COVID-19 vaccine. TCRdb's copy holds only in-frame clones and misses some; the assay was immunoSEQ multiplex PCR. This sample yields about 150,000 clones, of which over 75% are seen a single time; around 1.9% belongs to the top ten. Sequenced here: peripheral blood, sampled on day 0 of AZD1222 vaccination. The receptors here all came from an adult in good health. CDR3s include the opening cysteine and the closing phenylalanine or tryptophan. The D gene is left open where the match is weak. The size entry is marked missing in some rows and otherwise reads once, few, many or a size class.

V gene: TRBV19
D gene: -
clone size: -
J gene: TRBJ1-4
CDR3 length: 18
CDR3 DNA: TGTGCCAGTAGTATAGGATCGGGGTTCTGGAAAACTAATGAAAAACTGTTTTTT
CDR3 protein: CASSIGSGFWKTNEKLFF

V gene: TRBV20-1
D gene: -
clone size: -
J gene: TRBJ2-7
CDR3 length: 11
CDR3 DNA: TGCAGTGCCACGGACGGGAACGAGCAGTACTTC
CDR3 protein: CSATDGNEQYF

V gene: TRBV2
D gene: -
clone size: -
J gene: TRBJ1-6
CDR3 length: 12
CDR3 DNA: TGTGCCAGCAGTGACGTAATTCAACCCCTCCACTTT
CDR3 protein: CASSDVIQPLHF

V gene: TRBV7-2
D gene: TRBD1
clone size: -
J gene: TRBJ2-1
CDR3 length: 16
CDR3 DNA: TGTGCCAGCAGCTTAAATCGACAGGGGCTCTACAATGAGCAGTTCTTC
CDR3 protein: CASSLNRQGLYNEQFF

V gene: TRBV3-1/TRBV3-2
D gene: -
clone size: -
J gene: TRBJ2-7
CDR3 length: 14
CDR3 DNA: TGTGCCAGCAGCCAAGGGCCCTACGCCCGGGAGCAGTACTTC
CDR3 protein: CASSQGPYAREQYF

V gene: TRBV2
D gene: -
clone size: -
J gene: TRBJ1-3
CDR3 length: 17
CDR3 DNA: TGTGCCAGCAGTGAAGGTCGTGGGGGAAGCTCTGGAAACACCATATATTTT
CDR3 protein: CASSEGRGGSSGNTIYF

V gene: TRBV30
D gene: -
clone size: -
J gene: TRBJ1-2
CDR3 length: 16
CDR3 DNA: TGTGCCTGGAGTGGCTCAGAGAGGGGTAACAACTATGGCTACACCTTC
CDR3 protein: CAWSGSERGNNYGYTF

V gene: TRBV28
D gene: -
clone size: -
J gene: TRBJ1-1
CDR3 length: 12
CDR3 DNA: TGTGCCAGCAGGGCCGGGACACTTGAAGCTTTCTTT
CDR3 protein: CASRAGTLEAFF

V gene: TRBV14
D gene: -
clone size: -
J gene: TRBJ2-3
CDR3 length: 14
CDR3 DNA: TGTGCCAGCAGCCAAGTTCCTCGCACAGATACGCAGTATTTT
CDR3 protein: CASSQVPRTDTQYF

V gene: TRBV10-3
D gene: -
clone size: -
J gene: TRBJ2-7
CDR3 length: 15
CDR3 DNA: TGTGCCATCAGTGAGGCGGGGACGGTTAACTACGAGCAGTACTTC
CDR3 protein: CAISEAGTVNYEQYF

V gene: TRBV28
D gene: TRBD1
clone size: few
J gene: TRBJ1-2
CDR3 length: 14
CDR3 DNA: TGTGCCAGCAGTAGCCCCGGGACAGGGGATGGCTACACCTTC
CDR3 protein: CASSSPGTGDGYTF

V gene: TRBV4-1
D gene: TRBD2
clone size: -
J gene: TRBJ2-2
CDR3 length: 15
CDR3 DNA: TGCGCCAGCAGCCAAGAGGCGGGAGGCGGCGGGGAGCTGTTTTTT
CDR3 protein: CASSQEAGGGGELFF

V gene: TRBV2
D gene: TRBD2
clone size: -
J gene: TRBJ2-1
CDR3 length: 17
CDR3 DNA: TGTGCCAGCAGTGGACTAGCGGGAGGACCGCCCTACAATGAGCAGTTCTTC
CDR3 protein: CASSGLAGGPPYNEQFF

V gene: TRBV4-1
D gene: -
clone size: -
J gene: TRBJ2-3
CDR3 length: 17
CDR3 DNA: TGCGCCAGCAGCCAGATAGGTCAGCGGGTTGGCGCAGATACGCAGTATTTT
CDR3 protein: CASSQIGQRVGADTQYF

V gene: TRBV6-5
D gene: -
clone size: -
J gene: TRBJ1-1
CDR3 length: 13
CDR3 DNA: TGTGCCAGCAGTTTGGGGGGGGCCTCTGAAGCTTTCTTT
CDR3 protein: CASSLGGASEAFF

V gene: TRBV20-1
D gene: -
clone size: -
J gene: TRBJ2-7
CDR3 length: 11
CDR3 DNA: TGCAGTGCTAGACAGGCCTACGAGCAGTACTTC
CDR3 protein: CSARQAYEQYF

V gene: TRBV7-3
D gene: -
clone size: few
J gene: TRBJ1-1
CDR3 length: 15
CDR3 DNA: TGTGCCAGCAGCTCGGCCGGGAGAATGAACACTGAAGCTTTCTTT
CDR3 protein: CASSSAGRMNTEAFF

V gene: TRBV5-1
D gene: -
clone size: -
J gene: TRBJ1-2
CDR3 length: 13
CDR3 DNA: TGCGCCAGCAGCTGGGCGGCTAACTATGGCTACACCTTC
CDR3 protein: CASSWAANYGYTF

V gene: TRBV14
D gene: -
clone size: -
J gene: TRBJ2-4
CDR3 length: 17
CDR3 DNA: TGTGCCAGCAGCCAAGAATCCGGGCTTAGGACCAAAAACATTCAGTACTTC
CDR3 protein: CASSQESGLRTKNIQYF

V gene: TRBV7-9
D gene: -
clone size: -
J gene: TRBJ1-4
CDR3 length: 15
CDR3 DNA: TGTGCCAGCAGCTTTCCGTGGGACGAGGTTGAAAAACTGTTTTTT
CDR3 protein: CASSFPWDEVEKLFF

V gene: TRBV13
D gene: -
clone size: -
J gene: TRBJ1-1
CDR3 length: 13
CDR3 DNA: TGTGCCAGCAGCTCGACACTAGACACTGAAGCTTTCTTT
CDR3 protein: CASSSTLDTEAFF

V gene: TRBV7-2
D gene: -
clone size: -
J gene: TRBJ2-3
CDR3 length: 13
CDR3 DNA: TGTGCCAGCAGCTTGATGCAGACAGATACGCAGTATTTT
CDR3 protein: CASSLMQTDTQYF

V gene: TRBV6-2/TRBV6-3
D gene: -
clone size: -
J gene: TRBJ2-2
CDR3 length: 14
CDR3 DNA: TGTGCCAGCAGTTACTCCCTAGCAACCGGGGAGCTGTTTTTT
CDR3 protein: CASSYSLATGELFF

V gene: TRBV28
D gene: TRBD1
clone size: -
J gene: TRBJ1-6
CDR3 length: 15
CDR3 DNA: TGTGCCAGCAGGCCCCGGGACAGACCGCAGTCACCCCTCCACTTT
CDR3 protein: CASRPRDRPQSPLHF

V gene: TRBV27
D gene: -
clone size: -
J gene: TRBJ1-2
CDR3 length: 15
CDR3 DNA: TGTGCCAGCAGTTTAAACCTGGGGGCAGCTAACGGCTACACCTTC
CDR3 protein: CASSLNLGAANGYTF

V gene: TRBV4-1
D gene: -
clone size: -
J gene: TRBJ1-2
CDR3 length: 15
CDR3 DNA: TGCGCCAGCAGCCAAGCAGGGGAAGCTAACTATGGCTACACCTTC
CDR3 protein: CASSQAGEANYGYTF

V gene: TRBV13
D gene: -
clone size: -
J gene: TRBJ2-3
CDR3 length: 17
CDR3 DNA: TGTGCCAGCAGCTTAGTCTTTGGGCAGCGGAGGGGGGATACGCAGTATTTT
CDR3 protein: CASSLVFGQRRGDTQYF

V gene: TRBV4-1
D gene: -
clone size: -
J gene: TRBJ1-4
CDR3 length: 14
CDR3 DNA: TGCGCCAGCAGCCAAGACCCGTCTTTAGAAAAACTGTTTTTT
CDR3 protein: CASSQDPSLEKLFF

V gene: TRBV3-1/TRBV3-2
D gene: -
clone size: -
J gene: TRBJ2-7
CDR3 length: 14
CDR3 DNA: TGTGCCAGCAGCCAAGATCTCAGCTCCTACGAGCAGTACTTC
CDR3 protein: CASSQDLSSYEQYF

V gene: TRBV3-1/TRBV3-2
D gene: TRBD1
clone size: -
J gene: TRBJ1-5
CDR3 length: 15
CDR3 DNA: TGTGCCAGCAGCCATGATGGACAGGGCGGTCAGCCCCAGCATTTT
CDR3 protein: CASSHDGQGGQPQHF

V gene: TRBV28
D gene: -
clone size: -
J gene: TRBJ1-1
CDR3 length: 14
CDR3 DNA: TGTGCCAGCAGCCCCCCAACCATGAACACTGAAGCTTTCTTT
CDR3 protein: CASSPPTMNTEAFF

V gene: TRBV28
D gene: -
clone size: -
J gene: TRBJ1-5
CDR3 length: 15
CDR3 DNA: TGTGCCAGCAGTTTCTCTGGCAGGTCCAATCAGCCCCAGCATTTT
CDR3 protein: CASSFSGRSNQPQHF

V gene: TRBV11-1
D gene: -
clone size: -
J gene: TRBJ1-1
CDR3 length: 14
CDR3 DNA: TGTGCCAGCAGCCCCCTCGAGGGTGTCACTGAAGCTTTCTTT
CDR3 protein: CASSPLEGVTEAFF

V gene: TRBV27
D gene: TRBD1
clone size: -
J gene: TRBJ2-7
CDR3 length: 14
CDR3 DNA: TGTGCCAGCAGTCTCGACAGGGGGCCCTACGAGCAGTACTTC
CDR3 protein: CASSLDRGPYEQYF

V gene: TRBV18
D gene: TRBD1
clone size: -
J gene: TRBJ2-5
CDR3 length: 16
CDR3 DNA: TGTGCCAGCTCACCTAACTTGGGACAGAAACAAGAGACCCAGTACTTC
CDR3 protein: CASSPNLGQKQETQYF

V gene: TRBV28
D gene: TRBD1
clone size: -
J gene: TRBJ2-5
CDR3 length: 13
CDR3 DNA: TGTGCCAGCAGACCGCCGGGACAGGGCACCGGGCACTTC
CDR3 protein: CASRPPGQGTGHF

V gene: TRBV9
D gene: -
clone size: once
J gene: TRBJ2-5
CDR3 length: 14
CDR3 DNA: TGTGCCAGCAGCGTAAGTCCCACCCAGGAGACCCAGTACTTC
CDR3 protein: CASSVSPTQETQYF

V gene: TRBV5-6
D gene: -
clone size: -
J gene: TRBJ2-7
CDR3 length: 13
CDR3 DNA: TGTGCCAGCAGCTCAAAACAAACCTACGAGCAGTACTTC
CDR3 protein: CASSSKQTYEQYF

V gene: TRBV6-6
D gene: -
clone size: -
J gene: TRBJ1-1
CDR3 length: 12
CDR3 DNA: TGTGCCAGCATCTCACGGTCCCATGAAGCTTTCTTT
CDR3 protein: CASISRSHEAFF

V gene: TRBV27
D gene: -
clone size: few
J gene: TRBJ1-5
CDR3 length: 14
CDR3 DNA: TGTGCCAGCTCCTTATATTCAGGTAATCAGCCCCAGCATTTT
CDR3 protein: CASSLYSGNQPQHF

V gene: TRBV6-2/TRBV6-3
D gene: TRBD1
clone size: -
J gene: TRBJ2-4
CDR3 length: 17
CDR3 DNA: TGTGCCAGCAGTTACCTTCGGACAGGGATCGCCAAAAACATTCAGTACTTC
CDR3 protein: CASSYLRTGIAKNIQYF

V gene: TRBV4-3
D gene: TRBD2
clone size: -
J gene: TRBJ2-1
CDR3 length: 15
CDR3 DNA: TGCGCCAGCAGCCCGGGGACTAGCGGGAGGACCGGGCAGTTCTTC
CDR3 protein: CASSPGTSGRTGQFF

V gene: TRBV11-3
D gene: -
clone size: -
J gene: TRBJ2-1
CDR3 length: 13
CDR3 DNA: TGTGCCAGCAGCTTAGGAGCGGGCAATGAGCAGTTCTTC
CDR3 protein: CASSLGAGNEQFF

V gene: TRBV9
D gene: -
clone size: once
J gene: TRBJ1-3
CDR3 length: 13
CDR3 DNA: TGTGCCAGCAGCGTAGGAGGCGGAAACACCATATATTTT
CDR3 protein: CASSVGGGNTIYF

V gene: TRBV4-3
D gene: -
clone size: -
J gene: TRBJ2-1
CDR3 length: 17
CDR3 DNA: TGCGCCAGCAGCCAAGCAACAACTACCGTCTCCTACAATGAGCAGTTCTTC
CDR3 protein: CASSQATTTVSYNEQFF

V gene: TRBV6-5
D gene: -
clone size: -
J gene: TRBJ1-3
CDR3 length: 14
CDR3 DNA: TGTGCCAGCAGCATGACCCGCTCTGGAAACACCATATATTTT
CDR3 protein: CASSMTRSGNTIYF

V gene: TRBV7-9
D gene: -
clone size: few
J gene: TRBJ2-5
CDR3 length: 14
CDR3 DNA: TGTGCCAGCAGCCGGACGGGGAGACGGGAGACCCAGTACTTC
CDR3 protein: CASSRTGRRETQYF

V gene: TRBV5-1
D gene: -
clone size: -
J gene: TRBJ1-2
CDR3 length: 13
CDR3 DNA: TGCGCCAGCAGCTTGTCAGGGAAAGGTGGCTACACCTTC
CDR3 protein: CASSLSGKGGYTF

V gene: TRBV6-2/TRBV6-3
D gene: -
clone size: -
J gene: TRBJ2-3
CDR3 length: 12
CDR3 DNA: TGTGCCAGCAGTGGAGGAACAGATACGCAGTATTTT
CDR3 protein: CASSGGTDTQYF